This passage covers 12 T cell receptor beta chains from one sample sequenced in a study of CD8+ T cells in alopecia areata. The authors extracted RNA and reverse transcribed it into cDNA as the sequencing template. Method: immunoSEQ multiplex PCR; TCRdb's copy keeps in-frame clones and lacks some. The repertoire holds around 190,000 clones, with 60% as singletons. Treatment described: oral pan-JAK inhibitor, 5-10 mg twice daily. Sequenced material: CD4+ T cells sorted from blood, taken at week 24, from a patient treated with tofacitinib. The receptor source for this set is a human donor with alopecia areata.

This clone occurred a few times. This sequence joins TRBV5-1 and TRBJ2-5; TRBD1 agrees at 8 bases. The V segment lost 4 bases and the J segment 5 bases; nucleotides outside the gene matches: 7. Germline assignment: CDR1 SGHRS and CDR2 YFSETQ. This CDR3 is built from 14 residues. The CDR3 coding sequence is TGCGCCAGCAGCATACGGACAGGGTGGGAGACCCAGTACTTC. Its protein product is CASSIRTGWETQYF. Looking up the rest from reference TRBV5-1 and TRBJ2-5 gives the full variable domain: KAGVTQTPRYLIKTRGQQVTLSCSPISGHRSVSWYQQTPGQGLQFLFEYFSETQRNKGNFPGRFSGRQFSNSRSEMNVSTLELGDSALYLCASSIRTGWETQYFGPGTRLLVL.

J is TRBJ2-7 and V is TRBV30; either TRBD1 or TRBD2 may fit D (5 bases each). In germline, CDR1 is GTSNPN, CDR2 SVGIG (reference sequence). The CDR3 has 12 amino acids. Trimming cost V 2 bases and J 7 bases, with 12 bases left between them. CDR3 in DNA: TGTGCCTGGAGTAGAGGGGTTGATGAGCAGTACTTC. It is translated as CAWSRGVDEQYF.

The chain joins TRBV2 to TRBJ1-6, with a weak D call TRBD1 (6 bases). Trimming stripped 4 bases from V and 4 bases from J, with 14 bases between. Germline values: CDR1 SNHLY, CDR2 FYNNEI. The CDR3 has 16 residues. The CDR3 spells CASSGGTSLYNSPLHF. For the CDR3, the DNA is TGTGCCAGCAGTGGGGGGACAAGTCTTTATAATTCACCCCTCCACTTT.

This clone was counted a few times. This chain links TRBV15 with TRBJ1-5, with D tentatively TRBD1 (5 bases). Per germline, CDR1 LNHNV and CDR2 YYDKDF (reference sequence). Trimming shortened V by 5 bases and J by 4 bases, and 9 bases separated the two germline ends. The CDR3 is 13 residues long. This CDR3 reads CATSGADNQPQHF. The CDR3 DNA reads TGTGCCACCAGCGGGGCAGATAATCAGCCCCAGCATTTT.

The V gene is TRBV15, the J gene TRBJ1-1; D not certain. This CDR3 has 12 amino acids. Germline V gene data show CDR1 as LNHNV and CDR2 as YYDKDF (reference sequence). V lost 0 bases and J 6 bases, leaving 5 bases between the germline ends. This CDR3 is CATSRDFAEAFF. CDR3 bases: TGTGCCACCAGCAGAGATTTTGCTGAAGCTTTCTTT.

The chain combines TRBV30 with TRBJ2-3; perhaps TRBD2 as D (5 bases). The germline gives CDR1 GTSNPN, CDR2 SVGIG (reference sequence). The CDR3 consists of 12 residues. V was clipped by 2 bases and J by 10 bases, with 13 bases between them. The CDR3 sequence is CAWSSTSSAQYF. CDR3 in DNA: TGTGCCTGGAGTTCAACTAGTTCCGCGCAGTATTTT.

The J gene is TRBJ2-2, the V gene TRBV29-1; 10 positions match TRBD1. CDR1 is SQVTM and CDR2 is ANQGSEA in the germline V gene. The V and J ends lost 5 bases and 6 bases, in that order; junction bases with no gene match: 6. This CDR3 contains 14 residues. The CDR3 loop is CSVSGTGASGELFF. The CDR3 DNA sequence: TGCAGCGTTTCCGGGACAGGGGCGTCCGGGGAGCTGTTTTTT.

This chain connects TRBV11-2 to TRBJ2-7; no clear D gene. V was cut by 4 bases and J by 7 bases, with 14 bases left in between. CDR3 length equals 13 residues. CDR1 is SGHAT, CDR2 FQNNGV, per germline. The CDR3: CASSSPTVWEQYF. In DNA form, the CDR3 reads TGTGCCAGCAGCTCCCCGACGGTCTGGGAGCAGTACTTC.

This chain links TRBV29-1 with TRBJ2-3; 9 nucleotides line up with TRBD1. Germline-derived CDR1 and CDR2 are SQVTM and ANQGSEA. Germline trimming cut 7 bases from V and 2 bases from J; bases unmatched to any gene: 4. The CDR3 runs 13 residues. The CDR3 region has the DNA TGCAGCGCCGGGACAGGGAACACAGATACGCAGTATTTT. Translating gives CSAGTGNTDTQYF.

This chain uses TRBV18 with TRBJ1-2; 7 bases fit TRBD1. The CDR3 totals 14 residues. The germline gives CDR1 KGHSH, CDR2 LQKENI. With V trimmed by 2 bases and J by 4 bases, 4 bases remained unmatched. The CDR3 DNA is TGTGCCAGCTCACCATCAGACAGGGCCTATGGCTACACCTTC. Protein product: CASSPSDRAYGYTF.

This clone is classed as medium-sized. The rearrangement joins TRBV7-3 to TRBJ1-6; D is unclear. From germline, CDR1 is SGHTA and CDR2 FQGTGA. The CDR3 is made up of 13 amino acids. V was clipped by 2 bases and J by 5 bases, with 4 bases between them. CDR3 nucleotides: TGTGCCAGCAGCTTACGCCATAATTCACCCCTCCACTTT. This translates into CASSLRHNSPLHF. Variable domain in full (rest from reference TRBV7-3 and TRBJ1-6): GAGVSQTPSNKVTEKGKYVELRCDPISGHTALYWYRQSLGQGPEFLIYFQGTGAADDSGLPNDRFFAVRPEGSVSTLKIQRTERGDSAVYLCASSLRHNSPLHFGNGTRLTVT.

The table lists this clone with a few counts. One end of the junction fails to match germline, which may point to a read error. The gene calls are TRBV10-2 and TRBJ1-5; D is undetermined. The germline V gene has CDR1 WSHSY and CDR2 SAAADI. The CDR3 is made up of 13 amino acids. CDR3 amino acids: CASHGEINQPQHF. CDR3 bases: TGTGCCAGCCACGGAGAGATCAATCAGCCCCAGCATTTT.